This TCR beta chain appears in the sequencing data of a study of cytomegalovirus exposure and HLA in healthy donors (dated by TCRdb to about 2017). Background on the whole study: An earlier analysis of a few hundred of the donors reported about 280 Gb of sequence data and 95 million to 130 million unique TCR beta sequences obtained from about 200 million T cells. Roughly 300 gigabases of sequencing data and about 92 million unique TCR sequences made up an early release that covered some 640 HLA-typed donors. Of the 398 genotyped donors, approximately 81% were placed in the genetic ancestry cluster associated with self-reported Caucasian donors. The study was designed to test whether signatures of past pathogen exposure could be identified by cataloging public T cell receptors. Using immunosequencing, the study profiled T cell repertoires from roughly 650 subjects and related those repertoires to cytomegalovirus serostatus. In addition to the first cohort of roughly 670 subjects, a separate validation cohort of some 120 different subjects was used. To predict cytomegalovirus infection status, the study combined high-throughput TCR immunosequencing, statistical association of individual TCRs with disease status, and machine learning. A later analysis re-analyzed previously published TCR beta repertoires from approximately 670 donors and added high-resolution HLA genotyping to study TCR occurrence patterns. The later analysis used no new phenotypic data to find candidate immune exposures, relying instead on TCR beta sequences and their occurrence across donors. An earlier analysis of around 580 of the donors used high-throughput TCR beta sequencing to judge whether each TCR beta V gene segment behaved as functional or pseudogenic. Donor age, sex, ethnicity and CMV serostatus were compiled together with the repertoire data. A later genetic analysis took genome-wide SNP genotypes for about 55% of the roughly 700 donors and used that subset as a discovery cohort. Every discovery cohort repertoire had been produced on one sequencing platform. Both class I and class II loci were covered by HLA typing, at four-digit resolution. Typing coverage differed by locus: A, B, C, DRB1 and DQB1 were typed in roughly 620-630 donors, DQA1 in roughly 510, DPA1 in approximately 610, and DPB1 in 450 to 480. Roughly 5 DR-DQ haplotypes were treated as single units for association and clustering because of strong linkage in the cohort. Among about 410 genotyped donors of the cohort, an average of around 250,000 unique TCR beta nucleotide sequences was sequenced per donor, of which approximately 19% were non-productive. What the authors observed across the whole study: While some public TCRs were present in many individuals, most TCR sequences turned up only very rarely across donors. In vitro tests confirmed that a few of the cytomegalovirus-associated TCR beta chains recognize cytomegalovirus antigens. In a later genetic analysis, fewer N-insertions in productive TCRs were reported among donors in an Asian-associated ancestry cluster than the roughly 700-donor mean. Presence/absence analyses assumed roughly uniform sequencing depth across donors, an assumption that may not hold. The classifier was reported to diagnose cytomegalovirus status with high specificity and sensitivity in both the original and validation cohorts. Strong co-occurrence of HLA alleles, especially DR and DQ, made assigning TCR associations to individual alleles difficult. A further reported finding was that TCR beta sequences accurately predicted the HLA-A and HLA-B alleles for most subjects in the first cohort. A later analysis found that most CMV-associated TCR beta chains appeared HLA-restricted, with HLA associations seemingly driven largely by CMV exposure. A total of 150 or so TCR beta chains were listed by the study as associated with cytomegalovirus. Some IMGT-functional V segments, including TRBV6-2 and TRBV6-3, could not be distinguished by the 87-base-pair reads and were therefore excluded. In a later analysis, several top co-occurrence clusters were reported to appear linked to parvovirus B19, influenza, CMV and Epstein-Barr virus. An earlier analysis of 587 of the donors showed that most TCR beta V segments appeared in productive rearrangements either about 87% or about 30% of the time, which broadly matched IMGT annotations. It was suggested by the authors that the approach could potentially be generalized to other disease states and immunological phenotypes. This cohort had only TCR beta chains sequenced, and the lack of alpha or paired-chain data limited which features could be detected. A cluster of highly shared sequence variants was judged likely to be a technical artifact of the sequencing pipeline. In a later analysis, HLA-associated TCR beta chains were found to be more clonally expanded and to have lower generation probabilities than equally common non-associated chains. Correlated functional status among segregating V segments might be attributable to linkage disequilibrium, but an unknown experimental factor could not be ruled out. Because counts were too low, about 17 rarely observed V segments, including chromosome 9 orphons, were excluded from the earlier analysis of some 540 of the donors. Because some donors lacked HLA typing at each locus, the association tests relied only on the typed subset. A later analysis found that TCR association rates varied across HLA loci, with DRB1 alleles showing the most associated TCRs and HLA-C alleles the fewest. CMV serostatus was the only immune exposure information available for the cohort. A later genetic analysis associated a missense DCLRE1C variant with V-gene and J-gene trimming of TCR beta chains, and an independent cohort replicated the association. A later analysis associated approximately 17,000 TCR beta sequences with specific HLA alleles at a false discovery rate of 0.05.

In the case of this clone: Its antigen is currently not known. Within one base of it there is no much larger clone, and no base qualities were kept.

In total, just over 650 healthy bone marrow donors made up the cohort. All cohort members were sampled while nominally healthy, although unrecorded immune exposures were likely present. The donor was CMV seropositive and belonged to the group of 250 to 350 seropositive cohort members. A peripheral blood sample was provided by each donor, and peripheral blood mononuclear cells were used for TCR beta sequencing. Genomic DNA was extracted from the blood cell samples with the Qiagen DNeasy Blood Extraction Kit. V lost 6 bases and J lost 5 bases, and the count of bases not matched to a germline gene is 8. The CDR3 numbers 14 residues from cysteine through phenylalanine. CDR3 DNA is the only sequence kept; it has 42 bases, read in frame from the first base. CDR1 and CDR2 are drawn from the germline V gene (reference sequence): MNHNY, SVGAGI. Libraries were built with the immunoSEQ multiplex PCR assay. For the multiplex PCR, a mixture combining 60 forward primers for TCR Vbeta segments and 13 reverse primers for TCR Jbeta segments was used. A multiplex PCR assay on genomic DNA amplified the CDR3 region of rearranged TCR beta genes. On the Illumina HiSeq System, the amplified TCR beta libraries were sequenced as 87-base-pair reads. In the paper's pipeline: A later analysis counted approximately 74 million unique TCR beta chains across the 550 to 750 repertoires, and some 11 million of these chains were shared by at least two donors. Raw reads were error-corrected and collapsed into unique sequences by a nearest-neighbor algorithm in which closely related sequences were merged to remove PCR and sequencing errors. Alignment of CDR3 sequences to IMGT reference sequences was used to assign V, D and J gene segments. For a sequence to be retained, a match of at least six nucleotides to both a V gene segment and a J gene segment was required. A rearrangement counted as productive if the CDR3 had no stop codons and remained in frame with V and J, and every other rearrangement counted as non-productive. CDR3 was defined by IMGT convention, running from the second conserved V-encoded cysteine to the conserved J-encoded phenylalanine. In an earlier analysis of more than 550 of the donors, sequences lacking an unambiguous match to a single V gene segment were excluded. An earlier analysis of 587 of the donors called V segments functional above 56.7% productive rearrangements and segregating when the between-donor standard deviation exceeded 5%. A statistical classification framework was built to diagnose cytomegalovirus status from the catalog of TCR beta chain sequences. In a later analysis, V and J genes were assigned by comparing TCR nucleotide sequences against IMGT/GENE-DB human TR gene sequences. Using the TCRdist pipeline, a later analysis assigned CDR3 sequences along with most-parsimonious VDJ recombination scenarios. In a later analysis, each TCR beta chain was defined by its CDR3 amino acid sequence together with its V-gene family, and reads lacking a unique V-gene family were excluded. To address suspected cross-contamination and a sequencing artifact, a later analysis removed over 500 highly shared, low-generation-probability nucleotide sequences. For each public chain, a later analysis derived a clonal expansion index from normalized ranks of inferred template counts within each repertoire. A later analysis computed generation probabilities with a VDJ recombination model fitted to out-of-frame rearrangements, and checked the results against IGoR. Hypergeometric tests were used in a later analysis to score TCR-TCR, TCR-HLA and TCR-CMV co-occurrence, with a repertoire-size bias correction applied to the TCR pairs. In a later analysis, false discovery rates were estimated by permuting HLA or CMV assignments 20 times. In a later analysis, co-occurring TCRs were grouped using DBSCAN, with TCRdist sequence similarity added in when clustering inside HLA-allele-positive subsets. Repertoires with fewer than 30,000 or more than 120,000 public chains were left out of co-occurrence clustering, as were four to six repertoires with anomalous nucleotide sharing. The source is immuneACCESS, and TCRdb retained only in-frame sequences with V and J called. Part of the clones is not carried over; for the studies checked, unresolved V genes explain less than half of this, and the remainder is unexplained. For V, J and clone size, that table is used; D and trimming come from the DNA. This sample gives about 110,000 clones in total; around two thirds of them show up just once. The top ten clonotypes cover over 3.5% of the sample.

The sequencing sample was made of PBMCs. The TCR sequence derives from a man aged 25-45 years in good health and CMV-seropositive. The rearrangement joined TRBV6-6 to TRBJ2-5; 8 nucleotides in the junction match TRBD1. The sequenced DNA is TGTGCCAGCAGGGACCAGGACAGGGCGGAGACCCAGTACTTC. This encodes CASRDQDRAETQYF.